This T cell receptor (beta chain) was identified during a study of cytomegalovirus exposure and HLA in healthy donors. Whole-study context: Earlier results showed roughly 120 million unique TCR beta sequences derived from roughly 180 million T cells.

Germline loops: CDR1 LGHNA, CDR2 YNFKEQ. The CDR3 runs 17 residues. V was pared by 3 bases and J by 2 bases, with 20 bases between. Study-level findings and limits: Productive rates of about 90% or about 30% were seen for most TCR beta V segments in an earlier analysis. The authors listed around 150 TCR beta chains as cytomegalovirus-associated.

Turning to this clone: Its antigen remains unidentified.

It was with 60 Vbeta and 13 Jbeta primers that the PCR ran. Measured with immunoSEQ multiplex PCR; TCRdb has only the in-frame clones, and not every one. The table lists 110,000 or so clones, 73% of them singletons. Sequences were obtained from PBMCs. The TCR sequence derives from a middle-aged man in good health and CMV-seronegative. The chain employs TRBV4-2 and TRBJ2-7; perhaps TRBD1 as D (6 bases). CDR3 amino acids: CASSHEQAGTITYEQYF. Written as DNA, the CDR3 is TGTGCCAGCAGCCATGAACAAGCCGGGACAATAACCTACGAGCAGTACTTC.